This T cell receptor beta chain was sequenced during a study of T cell responses to AZD1222 COVID-19 vaccine. Findings and limits, study-wide: Of the AZD1222 recipients, only 5 or 6 were seropositive at baseline. The CD4 TCRs associated with vaccination extended across spike and predominated at 160-218 and 743-854.

Second-dose groups at about 4 or about 12 weeks were pooled. The method was immunoSEQ multiplex PCR; TCRdb's version includes in-frame clones alone and lacks a portion of them. The sample records 180,000 or so clones, over 90% being singletons. This clone was counted only a few times. The antigen is undetermined. This TCR was recovered from an adult who received the AZD1222 COVID-19 vaccine. The sequencing used peripheral blood, collected 28 days after the second AZD1222 dose.

The CDR3: CASRTQAGANSPLHF. The CDR3, as DNA: TGTGCCAGTAGAACACAGGCGGGGGCTAATTCACCCCTCCACTTT. This rearrangement joins TRBV19 to TRBJ1-6; tentative D call: TRBD1 (6 bases). This CDR3 contains 15 residues. V lost 6 bases and J lost 6, with 15 bases in between. Per germline, CDR1 LNHDA and CDR2 SQIVND (reference sequence).